Listed below are T cell receptor beta chains from one sample, sequenced in a study of blood T cell repertoires in COVID-19. The table came from immunoSEQ multiplex PCR; TCRdb's copy has only in-frame clones and leaves some out. The repertoire includes some 280,000 clones, roughly 90% of them detected once, and around 2.9% sits in the top ten. Sample: peripheral blood. These receptors were collected from a woman aged 30 to 39 with active or convalescent COVID-19. CDR3s include the opening cysteine and the closing phenylalanine or tryptophan. The order of the fields is clone size, V gene, J gene, D gene, CDR3 protein, CDR3 DNA. A D gene is named only where the DNA matches it firmly. Not every row has a clone size; where given, it reads once, few, many or a size class.

abundance: many
v_gene: TRBV5-1
j_gene: TRBJ2-3
d_gene: -
CDR3aa: CASSLETRPGDTQYF
CDR3nt: TGCGCCAGCAGCTTGGAAACTAGGCCTGGAGATACGCAGTATTTT

abundance: -
v_gene: TRBV27
j_gene: TRBJ1-5
d_gene: TRBD1
CDR3aa: CASSPSWDRGWGNQPQHF
CDR3nt: TGTGCCAGCAGTCCCAGCTGGGACAGGGGATGGGGTAATCAGCCCCAGCATTTT

abundance: -
v_gene: TRBV28
j_gene: TRBJ1-2
d_gene: TRBD1
CDR3aa: CASSLEVRTGGAGYTF
CDR3nt: TGTGCCAGCAGTTTAGAGGTTAGGACAGGGGGCGCTGGCTACACCTTC

abundance: -
v_gene: TRBV3-1/TRBV3-2
j_gene: TRBJ1-2
d_gene: TRBD1
CDR3aa: CASSRTGQLTYGYTF
CDR3nt: TGTGCCAGCAGCAGAACGGGACAGCTTACTTATGGCTACACCTTC

abundance: -
v_gene: TRBV15
j_gene: TRBJ1-1
d_gene: -
CDR3aa: CATSRDSTENTEAFF
CDR3nt: TGTGCCACCAGCAGAGATTCGACAGAGAACACTGAAGCTTTCTTT

abundance: -
v_gene: TRBV7-2
j_gene: TRBJ1-3
d_gene: -
CDR3aa: CASSLGGGSGNTIYF
CDR3nt: TGTGCCAGCAGCTTAGGGGGCGGCTCTGGAAACACCATATATTTT

abundance: -
v_gene: TRBV30
j_gene: TRBJ2-7
d_gene: TRBD1
CDR3aa: CAWSWGTEAYEQYF
CDR3nt: TGTGCCTGGAGTTGGGGGACAGAAGCCTACGAGCAGTACTTC

abundance: -
v_gene: TRBV29-1
j_gene: TRBJ2-2
d_gene: -
CDR3aa: CSVRTNSGELFF
CDR3nt: TGCAGCGTCCGAACTAACTCCGGGGAGCTGTTTTTT

abundance: -
v_gene: TRBV28
j_gene: TRBJ1-2
d_gene: TRBD1
CDR3aa: CASSGSTGHYGYTF
CDR3nt: TGTGCCAGCAGTGGGTCGACAGGGCACTATGGCTACACCTTC

abundance: once
v_gene: TRBV18
j_gene: TRBJ1-2
d_gene: TRBD1
CDR3aa: CASSLPGQAAPSTF
CDR3nt: TGTGCCAGCTCACTCCCGGGACAGGCCGCCCCCAGCACCTTC

abundance: -
v_gene: TRBV18
j_gene: TRBJ1-5
d_gene: TRBD1
CDR3aa: CASSTDRGADQPQHF
CDR3nt: TGTGCCAGCTCAACGGACAGGGGCGCTGATCAGCCCCAGCATTTT

abundance: once
v_gene: TRBV6-2/TRBV6-3
j_gene: TRBJ2-7
d_gene: -
CDR3aa: CASSYDGGTYEQYF
CDR3nt: TGTGCCAGCAGTTACGATGGCGGGACCTACGAGCAGTACTTC

abundance: -
v_gene: TRBV6-2/TRBV6-3
j_gene: TRBJ1-4
d_gene: TRBD1
CDR3aa: CASSYSMAGGDEKLFF
CDR3nt: TGTGCCAGCAGTTACTCTATGGCAGGGGGCGATGAAAAACTGTTTTTT

abundance: -
v_gene: TRBV6-6
j_gene: TRBJ1-2
d_gene: TRBD1
CDR3aa: CASSYSGQVSSGYTF
CDR3nt: TGTGCCAGCAGTTACTCGGGACAGGTGTCGTCTGGCTACACCTTC

abundance: once
v_gene: TRBV5-6
j_gene: TRBJ2-5
d_gene: -
CDR3aa: CASSLAGGRETQYF
CDR3nt: TGTGCCAGCAGCTTGGCGGGGGGCCGGGAGACCCAGTACTTC

abundance: -
v_gene: TRBV6-2/TRBV6-3
j_gene: TRBJ1-1
d_gene: -
CDR3aa: CASSSMGQTTEAFF
CDR3nt: TGTGCCAGCAGTTCGATGGGACAAACCACTGAAGCTTTCTTT

abundance: once
v_gene: TRBV5-8
j_gene: TRBJ1-2
d_gene: -
CDR3aa: CASSPGGANYGYTF
CDR3nt: TGTGCCAGCAGCCCGGGGGGGGCGAACTATGGCTACACCTTC

abundance: -
v_gene: TRBV18
j_gene: TRBJ1-1
d_gene: TRBD1
CDR3aa: CASSPDRVNTEAFF
CDR3nt: TGTGCCAGCTCACCCGACAGGGTAAACACTGAAGCTTTCTTT

abundance: -
v_gene: TRBV7-6
j_gene: TRBJ1-6
d_gene: -
CDR3aa: CASSPQEGNSPLHF
CDR3nt: TGTGCCAGCAGCCCTCAGGAAGGCAATTCACCCCTCCACTTT

abundance: -
v_gene: TRBV5-4
j_gene: TRBJ2-3
d_gene: -
CDR3aa: CASSPGLRAGDTQYF
CDR3nt: TGTGCCAGCAGCCCTGGCCTCCGGGCAGGGGATACGCAGTATTTT

abundance: once
v_gene: TRBV7-2
j_gene: TRBJ2-7
d_gene: TRBD2
CDR3aa: CASSLALTGLAAEQYF
CDR3nt: TGTGCCAGCAGCTTAGCTCTAACGGGACTAGCGGCCGAGCAGTACTTC

abundance: -
v_gene: TRBV9
j_gene: TRBJ1-2
d_gene: -
CDR3aa: CASSVRGRADYGYTF
CDR3nt: TGTGCCAGCAGCGTACGCGGCAGGGCGGACTATGGCTACACCTTC

abundance: once
v_gene: TRBV19
j_gene: TRBJ2-3
d_gene: TRBD1
CDR3aa: CASSIMTGFRDTQYF
CDR3nt: TGTGCCAGTAGTATCATGACAGGGTTCCGGGATACGCAGTATTTT

abundance: -
v_gene: TRBV2
j_gene: TRBJ2-7
d_gene: TRBD1
CDR3aa: CASSEAGTGSSYEQYF
CDR3nt: TGTGCCAGCAGTGAAGCTGGGACAGGGAGCTCCTACGAGCAGTACTTC

abundance: -
v_gene: TRBV19
j_gene: TRBJ2-7
d_gene: -
CDR3aa: CASLRGKHLSYEQYF
CDR3nt: TGTGCCAGTCTCCGGGGAAAACACCTCTCCTACGAGCAGTACTTC

abundance: -
v_gene: TRBV7-8
j_gene: TRBJ2-5
d_gene: TRBD1
CDR3aa: CASIRPRGQGAPQETQYF
CDR3nt: TGTGCCAGCATCCGACCGAGGGGCCAGGGGGCGCCCCAAGAGACCCAGTACTTC

abundance: few
v_gene: TRBV29-1
j_gene: TRBJ2-1
d_gene: TRBD2
CDR3aa: CSVEDRAGGPNEQFF
CDR3nt: TGCAGCGTTGAAGATCGGGCGGGGGGGCCGAATGAGCAGTTCTTC

abundance: -
v_gene: TRBV6-2/TRBV6-3
j_gene: TRBJ1-2
d_gene: -
CDR3aa: CASSTPRGGPTDGYTF
CDR3nt: TGTGCCAGCAGTACCCCCCGGGGAGGGCCTACGGATGGCTACACCTTC

abundance: -
v_gene: TRBV19
j_gene: TRBJ1-1
d_gene: -
CDR3aa: CASSPRDILNTEAFF
CDR3nt: TGTGCCAGTAGTCCCCGGGACATCCTGAACACTGAAGCTTTCTTT

abundance: -
v_gene: TRBV30
j_gene: TRBJ1-2
d_gene: TRBD1
CDR3aa: CAWSGSGQRRGYTF
CDR3nt: TGTGCCTGGAGTGGTTCGGGACAGCGTCGGGGCTACACCTTC

abundance: -
v_gene: TRBV7-8
j_gene: TRBJ2-1
d_gene: TRBD2
CDR3aa: CASSLGLAVDNEQFF
CDR3nt: TGTGCCAGCAGCTTAGGACTAGCTGTCGACAATGAGCAGTTCTTC

abundance: -
v_gene: TRBV7-2
j_gene: TRBJ2-7
d_gene: -
CDR3aa: CASSLVWQGAYEQYF
CDR3nt: TGTGCCAGCAGCTTAGTCTGGCAGGGCGCCTACGAGCAGTACTTC

abundance: -
v_gene: TRBV19
j_gene: TRBJ1-1
d_gene: TRBD1
CDR3aa: CASSIPRRQGGEAFF
CDR3nt: TGTGCCAGTAGTATCCCTCGACGACAGGGCGGTGAAGCTTTCTTT

abundance: -
v_gene: TRBV7-2
j_gene: TRBJ1-1
d_gene: -
CDR3aa: CASSRGGSTEAFF
CDR3nt: TGTGCCAGCTCCCGGGGGGGTTCGACTGAAGCTTTCTTT

abundance: -
v_gene: TRBV28
j_gene: TRBJ2-7
d_gene: -
CDR3aa: CASRIGGSGYSYEQYF
CDR3nt: TGTGCCAGCAGAATCGGCGGCTCGGGATACTCCTACGAGCAGTACTTC

abundance: -
v_gene: TRBV6-5
j_gene: TRBJ1-2
d_gene: -
CDR3aa: CASSYRGYGYTF
CDR3nt: TGTGCCAGCAGTTACCGGGGATATGGCTACACCTTC

abundance: few
v_gene: TRBV9
j_gene: TRBJ2-7
d_gene: TRBD2
CDR3aa: CASSPRPAGAYEQYF
CDR3nt: TGTGCCAGTAGTCCTAGGCCAGCGGGGGCCTACGAGCAGTACTTC

abundance: -
v_gene: TRBV5-1
j_gene: TRBJ2-7
d_gene: TRBD1
CDR3aa: CASSPTQGGLKEQYF
CDR3nt: TGCGCCAGCAGCCCCACACAGGGGGGTTTGAAGGAGCAGTACTTC

abundance: -
v_gene: TRBV5-1
j_gene: TRBJ1-3
d_gene: -
CDR3aa: CASSFGDYVAGNTIYF
CDR3nt: TGCGCCAGCAGTTTCGGTGACTACGTGGCGGGAAACACCATATATTTT

abundance: -
v_gene: TRBV3-1/TRBV3-2
j_gene: TRBJ1-2
d_gene: -
CDR3aa: CASSRADGYTF
CDR3nt: TGTGCCAGCAGCCGGGCAGATGGCTACACCTTC

abundance: -
v_gene: TRBV19
j_gene: TRBJ2-5
d_gene: -
CDR3aa: CASSIGLGAQETQYF
CDR3nt: TGTGCCAGTAGTATAGGGTTGGGAGCTCAAGAGACCCAGTACTTC

abundance: -
v_gene: TRBV24-1
j_gene: TRBJ1-5
d_gene: -
CDR3aa: CATDGGVSQGGQPQHF
CDR3nt: TGTGCCACAGACGGGGGTGTATCACAGGGAGGGCAGCCCCAGCATTTT

abundance: -
v_gene: TRBV18
j_gene: TRBJ2-7
d_gene: TRBD1
CDR3aa: CASSPYRGREQYF
CDR3nt: TGTGCCAGCTCACCCTACAGGGGACGCGAGCAGTACTTC

abundance: -
v_gene: TRBV19
j_gene: TRBJ2-7
d_gene: TRBD1
CDR3aa: CASSIDSNRGAYEQYF
CDR3nt: TGTGCCAGTAGTATAGATTCTAACAGGGGCGCCTACGAGCAGTACTTC

abundance: -
v_gene: TRBV19
j_gene: TRBJ1-1
d_gene: -
CDR3aa: CASSIDIGGGPMNTEAFF
CDR3nt: TGTGCCAGTAGTATAGATATCGGGGGGGGACCTATGAACACTGAAGCTTTCTTT

abundance: medium-sized
v_gene: TRBV4-2
j_gene: TRBJ2-4
d_gene: -
CDR3aa: CASSQGEATGNLAKNIQYF
CDR3nt: TGTGCCAGCAGCCAAGGAGAAGCTACGGGAAACCTAGCCAAAAACATTCAGTACTTC

abundance: -
v_gene: TRBV7-3
j_gene: TRBJ2-3
d_gene: -
CDR3aa: CASSFNRVTDTQYF
CDR3nt: TGTGCCAGCAGCTTTAACAGGGTGACAGATACGCAGTATTTT

abundance: few
v_gene: TRBV15
j_gene: TRBJ1-2
d_gene: -
CDR3aa: CATSTRQWVGGYTF
CDR3nt: TGTGCCACCAGCACCCGACAGTGGGTAGGGGGCTACACCTTC

abundance: -
v_gene: TRBV7-2
j_gene: TRBJ2-7
d_gene: TRBD1
CDR3aa: CASSSRRGTGSYEQYF
CDR3nt: TGTGCCAGCAGCTCCCGAAGAGGGACAGGGTCCTACGAGCAGTACTTC

abundance: few
v_gene: TRBV15
j_gene: TRBJ1-1
d_gene: -
CDR3aa: CATSRDSLNAFF
CDR3nt: TGTGCCACCAGCAGAGATTCACTGAATGCTTTCTTT

abundance: -
v_gene: TRBV5-1
j_gene: TRBJ2-2
d_gene: -
CDR3aa: CASSLNSRSNTGELFF
CDR3nt: TGCGCCAGCAGCTTGAACTCTAGATCCAACACCGGGGAGCTGTTTTTT

abundance: -
v_gene: TRBV6-2/TRBV6-3
j_gene: TRBJ1-5
d_gene: TRBD1
CDR3aa: CASSIQGGRQPQHF
CDR3nt: TGTGCCAGCAGCATACAGGGGGGGAGGCAGCCCCAGCATTTT

abundance: once
v_gene: TRBV21-1
j_gene: TRBJ1-5
d_gene: -
CDR3aa: CASSKAVTGGRQPQHF
CDR3nt: TGTGCCAGCAGCAAAGCAGTGACAGGGGGGCGCCAGCCCCAGCATTTT

abundance: -
v_gene: TRBV23-1
j_gene: TRBJ1-4
d_gene: -
CDR3aa: CASGHPATNEKLFF
CDR3nt: TGCGCCAGTGGACACCCCGCAACTAATGAAAAACTGTTTTTT

abundance: -
v_gene: TRBV7-9
j_gene: TRBJ1-4
d_gene: -
CDR3aa: CASSLGEVYNEKLFF
CDR3nt: TGTGCCAGCAGCTTAGGCGAGGTCTATAATGAAAAACTGTTTTTT

abundance: -
v_gene: TRBV14
j_gene: TRBJ1-6
d_gene: -
CDR3aa: CASSTGLNSPLHF
CDR3nt: TGTGCCAGCAGCACCGGACTTAATTCACCCCTCCACTTT

abundance: -
v_gene: TRBV7-3
j_gene: TRBJ2-2
d_gene: TRBD1
CDR3aa: CASSRDRANTGELFF
CDR3nt: TGTGCCAGCAGCCGTGACAGGGCGAACACCGGGGAGCTGTTTTTT